The next 14 T cell receptor beta chains were all read from a single sample in a study of molecular identifiers for immune sequencing clone quantification. TCRdb reprocessed the PCR reads via MiXCR and lists one record per CDR3 protein. The sample yields about 320,000 distinct CDR3 sequences, around a fifth seen once. The sequenced material came from naive CD8+ T cells from blood, with Jurkat cell RNA spiked in. Subset here: FACS-sorted CD8+CD4-CCR7+CD45RA+ naive T cells. Source of these receptors: a human donor in good health. Some libraries in this study had Jurkat cell RNA spiked in.

This clonotype was counted ten times or more. The chain is built from TRBV7-8 and TRBJ1-4; maybe TRBD1 (6 bases). V shed 7 bases and J shed 4 bases, with 22 bases lying between them. The CDR3 runs to 17 residues. CDR1 is SGHVS, CDR2 FQNEAQ, per germline. As DNA, the CDR3 is TGTGCCAGCACCCTTCGGCGACGCGGACAGTATAATGAAAAACTGTTTTTT. Its translation is CASTLRRRGQYNEKLFF.

This clonotype has a count of ten or more. The chain recombines TRBV30 with TRBJ2-3; TRBD1 agrees at 10 bases. Losses at the gene ends were 3 bases for V and 4 bases for J; bases not matched to a gene: 10. CDR1 and CDR2 (germline): GTSNPN, SVGIG (reference sequence). The CDR3 loop spans 16 amino acids. CDR3 in amino acids: CAWSHRQGTGADTQYF. CDR3 nucleotides: TGTGCCTGGAGCCACCGCCAAGGGACAGGGGCAGATACGCAGTATTTT.

Ten or more counts support this clonotype. V is TRBV13 and J is TRBJ2-3, with D uncertain. CDR3 size: 14 residues. CDR1 and CDR2 (germline): PRHDT, FYEKMQ (reference sequence). Trimming left V 5 bases short and J 1 base short, with 10 bases between. The chain's CDR3 is CASSNSPGTDTQYF. The CDR3 DNA reads as TGTGCCAGCAGCAATAGCCCCGGCACAGATACGCAGTATTTT.

This clonotype was seen repeatedly, ten times or more. The rearrangement joins TRBV7-2 to TRBJ2-1, with TRBD2 matching 14 bases. Germline values: CDR1 SGHTA, CDR2 FQGNSA. V shed 5 bases, J shed 2 bases, and the junction held 14 bases outside the gene matches. CDR3 length: 20 residues. The CDR3 loop reads CASSILLGTSGSSTYNEQFF. CDR3 coding DNA: TGTGCCAGCAGCATACTTCTGGGGACTAGCGGGAGCTCCACCTACAATGAGCAGTTCTTC.

CDR3 nucleotide sequence: TGTGCCAGCAGTTACACCCGGACGTATACAGATACGCAGTATTTT. Translation gives CASSYTRTYTDTQYF. The chain links TRBV6-5 to TRBJ2-3; D is unresolved. Germline V gene data show CDR1 as MNHEY and CDR2 as SVGAGI. The CDR3 has 15 residues. V lost 2 bases and J 3 bases, leaving 12 bases between the germline ends.

This clonotype has a count of ten or more. This sequence joins TRBV28 and TRBJ1-1, with D hard to call. Between the trimmed V and J ends, which lost 6 bases and 4 bases, there was a span of 12 bases. Germline V gene sequence: CDR1 MDHEN, CDR2 SYDVKM. The length of the CDR3 is 13 residues. CDR3 protein: CASSLGSATEAFF. The CDR3 DNA follows: TGTGCCAGCAGCCTGGGTTCGGCCACTGAAGCTTTCTTT.

For the CDR3, the DNA is TGCAGTGCTTTATGGAGGGGCTCGAACACCGGGGAGCTGTTTTTT. Translating it yields CSALWRGSNTGELFF. V usage is TRBV20-1 and J usage is TRBJ2-2, with D possibly TRBD2 on 6 matching bases. Trimming left V 5 bases short and J 0 bases short, with 13 bases between. The CDR3 sequence is 15 residues long. CDR1 is DFQATT, CDR2 SNEGSKA, per germline (reference sequence).

This clonotype occurred a few times. The chain has TRBV11-3 and TRBJ2-6; tentatively, D is TRBD1 (6 bases). The V gene lost 5 bases and the J gene lost 0 bases, with 14 bases spanning the gap. The CDR3 contains 17 residues. The V gene's germline CDR1 is SGHNT and CDR2 YENEEA. As DNA, the CDR3 is TGTGCCAGCAGCCCGGGACACGAGAGCTCTGGGGCCAACGTCCTGACTTTC. This translates into CASSPGHESSGANVLTF.

This clonotype appeared many times. The chain has TRBV7-6 and TRBJ2-7, with D unclear. V shed 3 bases and J shed 0 bases, with 12 bases lying between them. From germline, CDR1 is SGHVS and CDR2 FNYEAQ. This CDR3 is 15 amino acids long. CDR3 DNA: TGTGCCAGCAGCTTTGGTCGGGCTAGCTCCTACGAGCAGTACTTC. Its translation is CASSFGRASSYEQYF.

This clonotype turned up a few times. The chain has TRBV7-8 and TRBJ2-1; 7 bases match TRBD1. Trimming took 7 bases from V and 0 from J; bases not matched to a gene: 12. The CDR3 runs to 17 residues. Germline CDR1 and CDR2: SGHVS and FQNEAQ. CDR3 nucleotides: TGTGCCAGCATCGATGTAAGGGGACAGAGCTCCTACAATGAGCAGTTCTTC. Its translation is CASIDVRGQSSYNEQFF.

Points on this clonotype: Being one base from a much bigger clone, this may be a read error. This rearrangement joins TRBV4-1 to TRBJ2-7; 11 nucleotides align to TRBD2. CDR1 is MGHRA, CDR2 YSYEKL, per germline. The length of the CDR3 is 14 residues. CDR3: CASSHGTSGYEQCF. The DNA for the CDR3 is TGCGCCAGCAGCCATGGGACTAGCGGCTACGAGCAGTGCTTC.

The gene calls are TRBV20-1 and TRBJ2-3, with 8 bases that match TRBD1. The CDR3 sequence is 15 residues long. Germline trimming cut 0 bases from V and 4 bases from J; bases unmatched to any gene: 6. Germline V gives CDR1 DFQATT, CDR2 SNEGSKA (reference sequence). In DNA form, the CDR3 reads TGCAGTGCTAGAGATCGGGACAGGCGGTCAGATACGCAGTATTTT. This translates into CSARDRDRRSDTQYF.

Notes on this clonotype: This likely reflects a read error, since a far larger clone is one base away. This is likely a read error, given that the CDR3 carries no conserved phenylalanine or tryptophan at its end. V is TRBV7-3 and J is TRBJ2-3, with D unresolved. The germline V gene encodes CDR1 SGHTA and CDR2 FQGTGA. The CDR3 length is 13 residues. V was cut by 5 bases and J by 2 bases, with 8 bases left in between. CDR3 region: CASSKDSTDTQYL. The CDR3 DNA sequence: TGTGCCAGCAGCAAAGACTCCACAGATACGCAGTATTTA.

This clonotype was found many times. The chain employs TRBV9 and TRBJ2-7; D is unclear. Germline CDR1 is SGDLS and CDR2 is YYNGEE. CDR3 length: 14 amino acids. The V gene lost 4 bases and the J gene lost 3 bases, with 14 bases spanning the gap. The chain's CDR3 is CASSLVDGDYEQYF. DNA for the CDR3: TGTGCCAGCAGCCTAGTGGACGGCGACTACGAGCAGTACTTC.